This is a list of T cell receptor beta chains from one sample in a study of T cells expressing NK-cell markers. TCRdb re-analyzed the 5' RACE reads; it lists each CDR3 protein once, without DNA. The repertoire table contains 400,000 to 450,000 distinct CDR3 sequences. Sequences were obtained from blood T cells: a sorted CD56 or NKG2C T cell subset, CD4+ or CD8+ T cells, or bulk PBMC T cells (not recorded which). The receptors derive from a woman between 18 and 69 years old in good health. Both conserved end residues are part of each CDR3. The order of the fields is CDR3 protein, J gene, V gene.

CDR3 protein: CASSPPGQIGQPQHF; J gene: TRBJ1-5; V gene: TRBV18
CDR3 protein: CASRQGTGETQYF; J gene: TRBJ2-5; V gene: TRBV6-2/TRBV6-3
CDR3 protein: CAWASGKGNQPQHF; J gene: TRBJ1-5; V gene: TRBV30
CDR3 protein: CASSYSVSVNSRWNEQFF; J gene: TRBJ2-1; V gene: TRBV6-5
CDR3 protein: CASSPMAGSEQFF; J gene: TRBJ2-1; V gene: TRBV12-3/TRBV12-4
CDR3 protein: CSVVRDQYNEQFF; J gene: TRBJ2-1; V gene: TRBV29-1
CDR3 protein: CASSLEVGDTEAFF; J gene: TRBJ1-1; V gene: TRBV6-1
CDR3 protein: CASSTAAYEQYF; J gene: TRBJ2-7; V gene: TRBV6-1
CDR3 protein: CASRRQPESGNSPLHF; J gene: TRBJ1-6; V gene: TRBV5-1
CDR3 protein: CASSPRDRGTGELFF; J gene: TRBJ2-2; V gene: TRBV3-1
CDR3 protein: CASSLVGGKTYEQYF; J gene: TRBJ2-7; V gene: TRBV7-9
CDR3 protein: CSVSTSGSYEQFF; J gene: TRBJ2-1; V gene: TRBV29-1
CDR3 protein: CAISEPTDRAHTF; J gene: TRBJ1-2; V gene: TRBV10-3
CDR3 protein: CASSQAGGEQFF; J gene: TRBJ2-1; V gene: TRBV4-2
CDR3 protein: CASSGRRLQETQYF; J gene: TRBJ2-5; V gene: TRBV6-1
CDR3 protein: CSVVRTTYNEQFF; J gene: TRBJ2-1; V gene: TRBV29-1
CDR3 protein: CASSNHGTSGLSSYNEQFF; J gene: TRBJ2-1; V gene: TRBV19
CDR3 protein: CASSEEGSGTDTQYF; J gene: TRBJ2-3; V gene: TRBV6-1
CDR3 protein: CASSYSGTGEETQYF; J gene: TRBJ2-5; V gene: TRBV6-2/TRBV6-3
CDR3 protein: CASSLPGGAAGNTIYF; J gene: TRBJ1-3; V gene: TRBV11-2
CDR3 protein: CASQVEYQTGGGNTIYF; J gene: TRBJ1-3; V gene: TRBV7-8
CDR3 protein: CASSLNPVKSNQPQHF; J gene: TRBJ1-5; V gene: TRBV28
CDR3 protein: CSAFTGISYNEQFF; J gene: TRBJ2-1; V gene: TRBV20-1
CDR3 protein: CASSDGLNTGELFF; J gene: TRBJ2-2; V gene: TRBV12-3/TRBV12-4
CDR3 protein: CASSPLSGGTGELFF; J gene: TRBJ2-2; V gene: TRBV7-3
CDR3 protein: CASSPTTGRTDTQYF; J gene: TRBJ2-3; V gene: TRBV11-2
CDR3 protein: CSVKRAGRPSYNEQFF; J gene: TRBJ2-1; V gene: TRBV29-1
CDR3 protein: CASSLLFQWGIGAGELFF; J gene: TRBJ2-2; V gene: TRBV11-1
CDR3 protein: CASNGDGGGAFHEQFF; J gene: TRBJ2-1; V gene: TRBV11-1
CDR3 protein: CSASDSLNTEAFF; J gene: TRBJ1-1; V gene: TRBV20-1
CDR3 protein: CASSVVDGGAFF; J gene: TRBJ1-1; V gene: TRBV9
CDR3 protein: CASSVSMGSGNTIYF; J gene: TRBJ1-3; V gene: TRBV9
CDR3 protein: CAITDGGHPSYEQYF; J gene: TRBJ2-7; V gene: TRBV28
CDR3 protein: CSARDLSSYNEQFF; J gene: TRBJ2-1; V gene: TRBV20-1
CDR3 protein: CASSSGSGPQHF; J gene: TRBJ1-5; V gene: TRBV11-2
CDR3 protein: CASRSGTSGSDTQYF; J gene: TRBJ2-3; V gene: TRBV6-1
CDR3 protein: CSAPLAGSTDTQYF; J gene: TRBJ2-3; V gene: TRBV20-1
CDR3 protein: CASSRGLEPYEQYF; J gene: TRBJ2-7; V gene: TRBV12-3/TRBV12-4
CDR3 protein: CASSRLDPSYNEQFF; J gene: TRBJ2-1; V gene: TRBV19
CDR3 protein: CASSSMDIRVADTQYF; J gene: TRBJ2-3; V gene: TRBV6-1
CDR3 protein: CSVPTQGRGEKLFF; J gene: TRBJ1-4; V gene: TRBV29-1
CDR3 protein: CSARTNVDTQYF; J gene: TRBJ2-3; V gene: TRBV20-1
CDR3 protein: CATSEGSGTRVPDTQYF; J gene: TRBJ2-3; V gene: TRBV24-1
CDR3 protein: CASSMAGWPPGTGELFF; J gene: TRBJ2-2; V gene: TRBV19
CDR3 protein: CASSLGAWNTEAFF; J gene: TRBJ1-1; V gene: TRBV12-3/TRBV12-4
CDR3 protein: CSARGQIAKNIQYF; J gene: TRBJ2-4; V gene: TRBV20-1
CDR3 protein: CASRAELNAGELFF; J gene: TRBJ2-2; V gene: TRBV28
CDR3 protein: CSADPNKDRIEQETQYF; J gene: TRBJ2-5; V gene: TRBV20-1
CDR3 protein: CSVEQGPETQYF; J gene: TRBJ2-5; V gene: TRBV29-1
CDR3 protein: CASSPGTWRLGEQFF; J gene: TRBJ2-1; V gene: TRBV7-2
CDR3 protein: CSARGLTEQGIVYYGYTF; J gene: TRBJ1-2; V gene: TRBV20-1
CDR3 protein: CASSLVSGGYQETQYF; J gene: TRBJ2-5; V gene: TRBV5-6
CDR3 protein: CASSPDRPNTGELFF; J gene: TRBJ2-2; V gene: TRBV18
CDR3 protein: CASSPGTSGSRYEQYF; J gene: TRBJ2-7; V gene: TRBV5-5